The 24 T cell receptor beta chains below all came from one sample that was sequenced in a study of blood T cell repertoires in COVID-19. Generated by immunoSEQ multiplex PCR, the TCRdb table keeps only in-frame clones and is missing some. The data contain approximately 210,000 clones, about 95% of them singletons. The sequencing input was peripheral blood. The receptors here all came from a young man with COVID-19, enrolled during active disease.

This chain links TRBV10-2 with TRBJ1-6; no clear D. Trimming left V 0 bases short and J 0 bases short, with 12 bases between. Germline V CDR1 and CDR2: WSHSY, SAAADI. The CDR3 contains 18 residues. CDR3 DNA: TGCGCCAGCAGTGAGTCGGTGGCGGGAAGCTCCTATAATTCACCCCTCCACTTT. Translated, it gives CASSESVAGSSYNSPLHF.

The gene calls are TRBV7-9 and TRBJ2-4; D is unclear. Germline CDR1 and CDR2: SEHNR and FQNEAQ (reference sequence). The CDR3 sequence is 15 residues long. Trimming removed 4 bases at V and 0 bases at J, with 10 bases between. The CDR3 DNA follows: TGTGCCAGCAGCTCCATCAAACTAGCCAAAAACATTCAGTACTTC. Residues: CASSSIKLAKNIQYF.

The chain employs TRBV7-9 and TRBJ1-1, with TRBD1 as a possible D gene (5 bases). The CDR3 sequence is 15 residues long. V lost 1 base and J lost 7, with 16 bases in between. Germline values: CDR1 SEHNR, CDR2 FQNEAQ (reference sequence). Written as DNA, the CDR3 is TGTGCCAGCAGCTTAGTGGTAGGGGCGAAAAGTGAAGCTTTCTTT. Translating gives CASSLVVGAKSEAFF. Variable domain in full (rest from reference TRBV7-9 and TRBJ1-1): DTGVSQNPRHKITKRGQNVTFRCDPISEHNRLYWYRQTLGQGPEFLTYFQNEAQLEKSRLLSDRFSAERPKGSFSTLEIQRTEQGDSAMYLCASSLVVGAKSEAFFGQGTRLTVV.

The CDR3 here is CASSKSGQGCLQVWSYEQYF. CDR3 DNA: TGTGCCAGCAGCAAAAGCGGGCAGGGTTGTCTTCAAGTTTGGTCCTACGAGCAGTACTTC. The J gene is TRBJ2-7, the V gene TRBV21-1; the DNA was not compared with TRBD2, the D call given in the table. TRBV21-1 is deemed a pseudogene. The CDR3 sequence is 20 residues long.

This rearrangement joins TRBV27 to TRBJ1-1; D call uncertain. Per the germline V gene, CDR1 is MNHEY and CDR2 is SMNVEV (reference sequence). V was pared by 5 bases and J by 0 bases, with 7 bases between. This CDR3 contains 13 residues. The CDR3 reads CASSVGVNTEAFF. Here the CDR3 DNA reads TGTGCCAGCAGTGTTGGAGTGAACACTGAAGCTTTCTTT.

The chain combines TRBV2 with TRBJ2-1; 12 bases match TRBD1. Germline V gene data show CDR1 as SNHLY and CDR2 as FYNNEI. J was trimmed by 8 bases and V by 6 bases; bases with no gene match: 8. The CDR3 runs 15 residues. In DNA, the CDR3 is TGTGCCAGCAGCGGGACAGGGGGCGCGGTCGATGAGCAGTTCTTC. Its translation: CASSGTGGAVDEQFF.

CDR3: CASTPDRGYGHQPQHF. The CDR3 nucleotides are TGTGCCAGTACCCCGGACAGGGGGTATGGTCATCAGCCCCAGCATTTT. The chain combines TRBV19 with TRBJ1-5; TRBD1 aligns across 10 bases. CDR3 length: 16 amino acids. Germline loops: CDR1 LNHDA, CDR2 SQIVND (reference sequence). The V gene end was trimmed by 7 bases and the J gene end by 5 bases; junction bases not matched to a gene: 11.

In regard to this clone: The sample contains more than one DNA sequence encoding this CDR3. The genes are TRBV3-1 (or the pseudogene TRBV3-2) and TRBJ2-3; D not certain. Trimming removed 4 bases at V and 2 bases at J, with 4 bases between. CDR3 size: 12 residues. Per the germline V gene, CDR1 is LGHDT and CDR2 is YNNKEL (reference sequence). CDR3 nucleotides: TGTGCCAGCAGCCTATCCACAGATACGCAGTATTTT. It is translated as CASSLSTDTQYF.

J is TRBJ2-3 and V is TRBV7-2, with 13 bases aligning to TRBD2. Unmatched junction bases numbered 6, after V lost 5 bases and J lost 4 bases. Per the germline V gene, CDR1 is SGHTA and CDR2 is FQGNSA. This CDR3 is built from 16 residues. Written as DNA, the CDR3 is TGTGCCAGCAGCACAGGGACTAGCGGGGTTTCAGATACGCAGTATTTT. Amino acid sequence: CASSTGTSGVSDTQYF.

This chain links TRBV28 with TRBJ2-5, with a weak D call TRBD2 (5 bases). The CDR3 runs 18 residues. Germline CDR1 and CDR2: MDHEN and SYDVKM. V was cut by 7 bases and J by 1 base, with 25 bases left in between. CDR3 sequence (DNA): TGTGCCAGCAACTCGTTAGCTGAGGGATTGTGGTCCCAAGAGACCCAGTACTTC. Its translation is CASNSLAEGLWSQETQYF. The full variable domain, in which reference TRBV28 and TRBJ2-5 provide the parts outside the CDR3, is DVKVTQSSRYLVKRTGEKVFLECVQDMDHENMFWYRQDPGLGLRLIYFSYDVKMKEKGDIPEGYSVSREKKERFSLILESASTNQTSMYLCASNSLAEGLWSQETQYFGPGTRLLVL.

V is TRBV4-1 and J is TRBJ1-1; tentative D call: TRBD1 (5 bases). This CDR3 region has 15 residues. V lost 0 bases and J lost 7, with 15 bases in between. Germline lookup yields CDR1 MGHRA and CDR2 YSYEKL. CDR3 sequence: CASSQDQGGWGEAFF. The CDR3 nucleotides read TGCGCCAGCAGCCAAGATCAGGGAGGGTGGGGTGAAGCTTTCTTT.

The J gene is TRBJ1-2, the V gene TRBV6-6, with a weak D call TRBD1 (5 bases). This CDR3 spans 16 amino acids. Germline V gene sequence: CDR1 MNHNY, CDR2 SVGAGI (reference sequence). V gave up 5 bases and J gave up 1 base, with 17 bases separating them. This CDR3 reads CASSTPAGVRNYGYTF. The CDR3 DNA sequence: TGTGCCAGCAGTACCCCTGCGGGGGTACGTAACTATGGCTACACCTTC.

The CDR3 is CATEKDSSYNEQFF. CDR3 nucleotides: TGTGCCACCGAAAAGGACAGCTCCTACAATGAGCAGTTCTTC. This chain uses TRBV19 with TRBJ2-1, with a tentative D call TRBD1 (6 bases). Per germline, CDR1 LNHDA and CDR2 SQIVND (reference sequence). The CDR3 spans 14 residues. V gave up 10 bases and J gave up 0 bases, with 13 bases separating them.

The chain has TRBV6-5 and TRBJ1-3; D unclear. The germline gives CDR1 MNHEY, CDR2 SVGAGI. Trimming removed 5 bases from V and 7 bases from J, with 15 bases in between. The CDR3 loop spans 14 amino acids. Here the CDR3 reads CASSTAAAGNTIYF. The CDR3 nucleotides are TGTGCCAGCAGTACCGCGGCGGCCGGGAACACCATATATTTT.

The chain combines TRBV9 with TRBJ2-1; 11 bases match TRBD2. V lost 4 bases to trimming and J lost 6 bases; unmatched junction nucleotides: 0. Germline assignment: CDR1 SGDLS and CDR2 YYNGEE. This CDR3 is built from 13 residues. This CDR3 is CASSLAGGNEQFF. The CDR3 DNA reads TGTGCCAGCAGCCTAGCGGGGGGCAATGAGCAGTTCTTC.

The V call is TRBV7-6, the J call TRBJ2-3; weak D call: TRBD2 (6 bases). Germline-derived CDR1 and CDR2 are SGHVS and FNYEAQ. Trimming pared 2 bases from V and 4 bases from J, leaving 10 bases between. The CDR3 has 14 residues. CDR3 in amino acids: CASSLLGDSDTQYF. The CDR3 coding sequence is TGTGCCAGCAGCTTATTGGGGGACTCAGATACGCAGTATTTT. Complete variable domain (other parts from reference TRBV7-6 and TRBJ2-3): GAGVSQSPRYKVTKRGQDVALRCDPISGHVSLYWYRQALGQGPEFLTYFNYEAQQDKSGLPNDRFSAERPEGSISTLTIQRTEQRDSAMYRCASSLLGDSDTQYFGPGTRLTVL.

The chain recombines TRBV6-5 with TRBJ2-5; D uncertain. Germline CDR1 MNHEY, CDR2 SVGAGI. The length of the CDR3 is 13 residues. V lost 7 bases and J 4 bases, leaving 13 bases between the germline ends. CDR3 protein: CASNPMRSETQYF. CDR3 DNA sequence: TGTGCCAGCAACCCTATGAGGTCAGAGACCCAGTACTTC.

The chain carries TRBV24-1 and TRBJ1-2, with D possibly being TRBD1 (6 bases). V was clipped by 4 bases and J by 10 bases, with 15 bases between them. The germline V gene has CDR1 KGHDR and CDR2 SFDVKD. CDR3 length: 13 amino acids. CDR3 in DNA: TGTGCCACCAGTGAGGCACAGGGTAGAGACTACACCTTC. Translating gives CATSEAQGRDYTF.

Here the CDR3 DNA reads TGTGCCAGCAGGGGGACAGGCCTGAACACTGAAGCTTTCTTT. It specifies CASRGTGLNTEAFF. The gene calls are TRBV6-5 and TRBJ1-1; 8 positions agree with TRBD1. Germline V gene sequence: CDR1 MNHEY, CDR2 SVGAGI. Trimming cost V 6 bases and J 0 bases; bases outside gene matches: 3. The CDR3 has 14 residues.

This clone was counted a few times. The chain uses TRBV10-1 and TRBJ1-1; the match to TRBD1 covers 7 bases. Germline V gives CDR1 WNHNN, CDR2 SYGVQD (reference sequence). The CDR3 is 13 residues long. Trimming at V came to 2 bases and at J to 10 bases, leaving 7 bases not matched to a gene. CDR3 residues: CASSENTGALAFF. CDR3 in DNA: TGCGCCAGCAGTGAGAATACAGGGGCGCTAGCTTTCTTT.

The chain carries TRBV5-5 and TRBJ1-1; 9 bases match TRBD1. The ends lost 4 bases at V and 4 bases at J; junction bases unmatched: 8. This CDR3 spans 15 amino acids. Germline CDR1 is SGHKS and CDR2 is YYEKEE (reference sequence). As DNA, the CDR3 is TGTGCCAGCAGCACCTCTACAGGGGGCGCCACTGAAGCTTTCTTT. It translates to CASSTSTGGATEAFF.

The chain has TRBV29-1 and TRBJ2-1; 7 nucleotides line up with TRBD1. The junction had 13 bases not matched to a gene; V was cut back by 6 bases and J by 5 bases. The germline V gene encodes CDR1 SQVTM and CDR2 ANQGSEA. The CDR3 runs 15 residues. The CDR3 sequence is CSVPFIPGQNNEQFF. In DNA form, the CDR3 reads TGCAGCGTCCCGTTCATTCCGGGACAGAACAATGAGCAGTTCTTC.

This clone was observed once. This chain links TRBV6-1 with TRBJ1-3; D possibly corresponds to TRBD1 (5 bases). Germline V CDR1 and CDR2: MNHNS, SASEGT. The CDR3 spans 15 residues. Trimming removed 2 bases at V and 4 bases at J, with 12 bases between. This chain's CDR3 is CASSEYRRLGNTIYF. In DNA, the CDR3 is TGTGCCAGCAGTGAATACAGGAGATTGGGAAACACCATATATTTT.

The genes are TRBV19 and TRBJ1-5; D not resolved. CDR3 length equals 11 residues. Germline V gene data show CDR1 as LNHDA and CDR2 as SQIVND (reference sequence). Trimming stripped 6 bases from V and 4 bases from J, with 4 bases between. In DNA, the CDR3 is TGTGCCAGTAGCAGGAATCAGCCCCAGCATTTT. It encodes CASSRNQPQHF.